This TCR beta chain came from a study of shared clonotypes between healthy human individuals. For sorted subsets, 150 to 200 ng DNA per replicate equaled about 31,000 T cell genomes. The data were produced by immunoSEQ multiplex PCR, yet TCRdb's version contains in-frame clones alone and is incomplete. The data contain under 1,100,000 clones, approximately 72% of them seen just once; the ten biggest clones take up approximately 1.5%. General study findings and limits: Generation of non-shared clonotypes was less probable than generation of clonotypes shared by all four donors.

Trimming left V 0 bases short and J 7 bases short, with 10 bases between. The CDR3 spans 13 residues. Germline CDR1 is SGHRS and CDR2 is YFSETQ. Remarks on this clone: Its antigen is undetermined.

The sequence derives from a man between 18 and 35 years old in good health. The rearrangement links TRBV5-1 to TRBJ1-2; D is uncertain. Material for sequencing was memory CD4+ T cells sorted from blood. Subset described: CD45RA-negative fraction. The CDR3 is CASSLDLVRGYTF. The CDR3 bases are TGCGCCAGCAGCTTGGACCTGGTGCGTGGCTACACCTTC.